A single sample is the source of the 18 T cell receptor beta chains below, sequenced in a study of blood T cell repertoires in COVID-19. Method: immunoSEQ multiplex PCR; TCRdb's copy keeps in-frame clones and lacks some. This table has under 150,000 clones, approximately 90% appearing once. Sequenced: peripheral blood. The source is a woman aged 45-65 years with acute or convalescent COVID-19.

The rearrangement joins TRBV2 to TRBJ1-2; D is uncertain. CDR1 SNHLY and CDR2 FYNNEI come from the germline V gene. V was cut by 3 bases and J by 8 bases, with 7 bases left in between. This CDR3 is 11 amino acids long. Here the CDR3 DNA reads TGTGCCAGCAGTGACGAGGTGGGCTACACCTTC. Its protein is CASSDEVGYTF.

This sequence joins TRBV4-3 and TRBJ2-4; no definite D call. In germline, CDR1 is LGHNA, CDR2 YSLEER. Trimming took 0 bases from V and 4 from J, leaving 10 bases between them. CDR3 length equals 15 residues. Here the CDR3 reads CASSQDHVRKNIQYF. The DNA of the CDR3 is TGCGCCAGCAGCCAAGATCACGTCAGAAAAAACATTCAGTACTTC.

The CDR3: CAKRGGDKGGYTF. CDR3 sequence (DNA): TGTGCCAAACGAGGGGGGGATAAGGGTGGCTACACCTTC. The rearrangement links TRBV27 to TRBJ1-2, with D possibly matching TRBD1 (6 bases). V lost 10 bases to trimming and J lost 7 bases, with 19 bases between them. From germline, CDR1 is MNHEY and CDR2 SMNVEV (reference sequence). CDR3 length: 13 residues.

This clone was seen a single time. V gene TRBV9 combines with J gene TRBJ2-7; D perhaps matches TRBD2 (5 bases). V shed 4 bases and J shed 2 bases, with 13 bases lying between them. CDR3 length equals 14 residues. Germline values: CDR1 SGDLS, CDR2 YYNGEE. The CDR3 protein is CASSSDLAPYEQYF. DNA of the CDR3: TGTGCCAGCAGCTCGGACTTAGCCCCCTACGAGCAGTACTTC.

The V gene is TRBV7-2, the J gene TRBJ1-3; D is perhaps TRBD1 (6 bases). From germline, CDR1 is SGHTA and CDR2 FQGNSA. The CDR3 sequence is 15 residues long. Trimming pared 2 bases from V and 3 bases from J, leaving 11 bases between. The CDR3 loop reads CASSLRGTHGNTIYF. CDR3 coding DNA: TGTGCCAGCAGCTTACGAGGGACACATGGAAACACCATATATTTT.

This rearrangement joins TRBV5-1 to TRBJ2-7; 11 nucleotides line up with TRBD2. J was trimmed by 8 bases and V by 5 bases; bases with no gene match: 12. There are 15 residues in the CDR3. Germline V CDR1 and CDR2: SGHRS, YFSETQ. CDR3 bases: TGCGCCAGCAGTCGACTAGCGGGGCAGTCCTTGAAGCAGTACTTC. The encoded protein is CASSRLAGQSLKQYF.

The chain couples TRBV19 to TRBJ1-4; 9 bases are a match to TRBD1. The CDR3 has 19 residues. CDR1 and CDR2 from the germline V gene are LNHDA and SQIVND (reference sequence). The junction had 15 bases not matched to a gene; V was cut back by 7 bases and J by 0 bases. CDR3 region: CASTRSGRQGVTTNEKLFF. CDR3 coding DNA: TGTGCCAGTACCCGATCGGGGAGACAGGGGGTTACAACTAATGAAAAACTGTTTTTT.

The CDR3 nucleotides read TGCAGCGTTACAGGGGGTCCTAACTATGGCTACACCTTC. The encoded protein is CSVTGGPNYGYTF. The chain joins TRBV29-1 to TRBJ1-2; TRBD1 matches at 8 bases. Looked up from germline, CDR1 is SQVTM and CDR2 is ANQGSEA. CDR3 length equals 13 residues. J gave up 0 bases and V 5 bases, and 2 bases lay outside the gene matches.

The rearrangement joins TRBV6-5 to TRBJ2-1, with D possibly TRBD1 on 5 matching bases. The germline V gene encodes CDR1 MNHEY and CDR2 SVGAGI. The germline V and J ends were trimmed by 6 bases and 0 bases, with 12 bases remaining between them. The CDR3 extends over 15 amino acids. The DNA of the CDR3 is TGTGCCAGCAGATATGGACAAAGCTCCTACAATGAGCAGTTCTTC. It yields the protein CASRYGQSSYNEQFF.

The chain links TRBV23-1 to TRBJ1-3; 7 nucleotides align to TRBD1. TRBV23-1 is marked as an open reading frame, function uncertain. V dropped 0 bases and J dropped 0; count of bases not matched to a gene: 2. The CDR3 is 16 residues long. CDR3 residues: CASSQSRTGSGNTIYF. Here the CDR3 DNA reads TGCGCCAGCAGTCAATCAAGGACAGGCTCTGGAAACACCATATATTTT.

The V call is TRBV10-3, the J call TRBJ2-7; no clear D gene. Per the germline V gene, CDR1 is ENHRY and CDR2 is SYGVKD. Trimming stripped 3 bases from V and 3 bases from J, with 18 bases between. The CDR3 has 16 amino acids. CDR3 amino acids: CAISDPPKRSNYEQYF. In DNA form, the CDR3 reads TGTGCCATCAGTGATCCTCCCAAGCGATCAAACTACGAGCAGTACTTC.

J is TRBJ2-6 and V is TRBV27, with D possibly matching TRBD2 (6 bases). Germline CDR1 and CDR2: MNHEY and SMNVEV (reference sequence). Trimming took 6 bases from V and 2 from J, leaving 8 bases between them. The CDR3 loop spans 14 amino acids. CDR3 sequence (DNA): TGTGCCAGCAGGCCGGGGGCTGGGGCCAACGTCCTGACTTTC. Translated: CASRPGAGANVLTF.

V gene TRBV19 combines with J gene TRBJ2-2; 7 bases map to TRBD1. Germline V CDR1 and CDR2: LNHDA, SQIVND (reference sequence). V dropped 7 bases and J dropped 1; count of bases not matched to a gene: 3. CDR3 length equals 14 residues. The CDR3: CASTWTGNTGELFF. CDR3 bases: TGTGCCAGTACTTGGACAGGGAACACCGGGGAGCTGTTTTTT.

This rearrangement joins TRBV10-3 to TRBJ1-3; D gene uncertain. The length of the CDR3 is 14 residues. Germline loops: CDR1 ENHRY, CDR2 SYGVKD. Between the trimmed V and J ends, which lost 6 bases and 2 bases, there was a span of 11 bases. The DNA of the CDR3 is TGTGCCATCAGGGCCCCGGAGACTGGAAACACCATATATTTT. Translating gives CAIRAPETGNTIYF.

This rearrangement joins TRBV29-1 to TRBJ1-2, with 7 nucleotides matching TRBD1. V lost 4 bases, J lost 5 bases, and 10 bases stayed unmatched. Germline loops: CDR1 SQVTM, CDR2 ANQGSEA. This CDR3 comprises 14 residues. The CDR3 loop reads CSVGPTGVDYGYTF. The CDR3 region has the DNA TGCAGCGTTGGCCCTACAGGGGTGGATTATGGCTACACCTTC.

This chain joins TRBV28 and TRBJ1-2; no firm D call. This CDR3 is built from 11 residues. Trimming removed 11 bases at V and 7 bases at J, with 14 bases between. CDR1 is MDHEN and CDR2 is SYDVKM in the germline V gene. The CDR3 DNA sequence: TGTGCCGCGAATCGCGAAGCTGGCTACACCTTC. This codes for CAANREAGYTF.

The chain couples TRBV28 to TRBJ1-5; unclear D gene. The CDR3 is 14 amino acids. V lost 2 bases and J 6 bases, leaving 11 bases between the germline ends. The germline V gene has CDR1 MDHEN and CDR2 SYDVKM. CDR3 nucleotides: TGTGCCAGCAGTTTAATCGGGGTCGGTCAGCCCCAGCATTTT. Its protein product is CASSLIGVGQPQHF.

The chain links TRBV5-8 to TRBJ2-3; the match to TRBD2 covers 8 bases. The CDR3 is made up of 17 amino acids. Looked up from germline, CDR1 is SGHTS and CDR2 is YDEGEE. V gave up 4 bases and J gave up 2 bases; unmatched junction bases: 12. The CDR3 bases are TGTGCCAGCAGCCCACGACCCGGGGGGGGCTCCACAGATACGCAGTATTTT. It translates to CASSPRPGGGSTDTQYF.